What follows describes a single TCR beta chain. Antigen unknown. The sample belongs to a study of T cell responses to AZD1222 COVID-19 vaccine. V lost 6 bases to trimming and J lost 4 bases, with 19 bases between them. The length of the CDR3 is 15 residues. Germline V CDR1 and CDR2: LNHDA, SQIVND (reference sequence). Using immunoSEQ multiplex PCR, the repertoire was profiled, and TCRdb retains in-frame clones only, with some absent. The data hold about 150,000 clones, with roughly 87% observed a single time. The study, taken as a whole, reports: Repertoire sampling happened only post peak T cell response. Spike-specific TCR breadth rose after two AZD1222 doses, and depth rose as well. Among AZD1222 vaccinees, only 5 or 6 were seropositive at baseline.

This TCR was recovered from an adult in good health. The input for sequencing was peripheral blood, taken on day 0 of AZD1222 vaccination. This chain links TRBV19 with TRBJ2-7; the D gene is possibly TRBD1 (6 bases). The CDR3 sequence: CASSRSRGEGYEQYF. The CDR3 DNA follows: TGTGCCAGTAGCCGGTCCAGGGGAGAAGGATACGAGCAGTACTTC.